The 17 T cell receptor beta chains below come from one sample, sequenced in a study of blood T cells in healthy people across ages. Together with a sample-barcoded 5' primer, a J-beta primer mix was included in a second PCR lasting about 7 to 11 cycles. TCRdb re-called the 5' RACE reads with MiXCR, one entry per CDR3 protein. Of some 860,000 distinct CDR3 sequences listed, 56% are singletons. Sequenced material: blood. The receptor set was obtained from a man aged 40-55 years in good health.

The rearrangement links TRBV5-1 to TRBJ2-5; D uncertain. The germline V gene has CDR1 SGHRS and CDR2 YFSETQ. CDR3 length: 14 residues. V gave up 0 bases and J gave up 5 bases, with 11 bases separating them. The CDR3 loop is CASSLGPLEETQYF. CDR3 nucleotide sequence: TGCGCCAGCAGCTTGGGACCACTGGAGGAGACCCAGTACTTC.

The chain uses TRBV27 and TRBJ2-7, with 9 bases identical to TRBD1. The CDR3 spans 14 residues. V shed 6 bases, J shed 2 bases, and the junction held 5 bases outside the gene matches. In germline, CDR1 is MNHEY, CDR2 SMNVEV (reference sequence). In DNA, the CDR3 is TGTGCCAGCAGGCGACAGGGGGTAACCTACGAGCAGTACTTC. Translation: CASRRQGVTYEQYF.

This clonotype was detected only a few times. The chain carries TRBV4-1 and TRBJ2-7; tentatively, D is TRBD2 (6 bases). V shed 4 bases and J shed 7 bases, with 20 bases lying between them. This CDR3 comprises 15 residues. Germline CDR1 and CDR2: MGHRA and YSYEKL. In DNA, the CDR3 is TGCGCCAGCAGCCCTTTTGTCGGGAGCGCCCGAGAGCAGTACTTC. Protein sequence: CASSPFVGSAREQYF.

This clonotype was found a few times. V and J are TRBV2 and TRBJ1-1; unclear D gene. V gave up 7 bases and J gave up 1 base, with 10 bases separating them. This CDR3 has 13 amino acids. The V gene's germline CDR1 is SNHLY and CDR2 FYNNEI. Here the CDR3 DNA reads TGTGCCAGCATTCTACAGACGAACACTGAAGCTTTCTTT. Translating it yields CASILQTNTEAFF.

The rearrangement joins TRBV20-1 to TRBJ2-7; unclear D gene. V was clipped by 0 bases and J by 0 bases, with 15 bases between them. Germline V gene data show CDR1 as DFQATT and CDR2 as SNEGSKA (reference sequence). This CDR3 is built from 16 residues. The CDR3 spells CSARDSGPLSSYEQYF. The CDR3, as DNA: TGCAGTGCTAGAGACTCCGGGCCCCTGAGCTCCTACGAGCAGTACTTC.

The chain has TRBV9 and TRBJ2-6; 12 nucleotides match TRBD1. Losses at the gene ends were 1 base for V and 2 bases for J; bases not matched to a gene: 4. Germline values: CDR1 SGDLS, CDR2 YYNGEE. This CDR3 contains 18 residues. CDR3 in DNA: TGTGCCAGCAGCGTAACCGGGACAGGGGGCCCTGGGGCCAACGTCCTGACTTTC. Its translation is CASSVTGTGGPGANVLTF.

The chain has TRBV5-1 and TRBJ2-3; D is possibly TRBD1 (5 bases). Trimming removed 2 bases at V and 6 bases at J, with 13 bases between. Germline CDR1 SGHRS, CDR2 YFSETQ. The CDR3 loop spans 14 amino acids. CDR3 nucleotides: TGCGCCAGCAGCTTAGGACAAAAGCAGGATACGCAGTATTTT. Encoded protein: CASSLGQKQDTQYF.

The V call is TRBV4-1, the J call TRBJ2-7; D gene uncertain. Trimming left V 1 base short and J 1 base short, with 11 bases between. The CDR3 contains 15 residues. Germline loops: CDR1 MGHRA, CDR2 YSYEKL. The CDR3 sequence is CASSQVYTASYEQYF. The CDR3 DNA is TGCGCCAGCAGCCAAGTCTATACGGCTTCCTACGAGCAGTACTTC.

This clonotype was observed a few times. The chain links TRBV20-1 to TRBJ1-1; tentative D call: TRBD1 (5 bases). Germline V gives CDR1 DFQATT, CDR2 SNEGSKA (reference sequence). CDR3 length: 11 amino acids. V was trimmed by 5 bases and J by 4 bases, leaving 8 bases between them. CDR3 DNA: TGCAGTGCTCAAGGGGCCACTGAAGCTTTCTTT. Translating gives CSAQGATEAFF.

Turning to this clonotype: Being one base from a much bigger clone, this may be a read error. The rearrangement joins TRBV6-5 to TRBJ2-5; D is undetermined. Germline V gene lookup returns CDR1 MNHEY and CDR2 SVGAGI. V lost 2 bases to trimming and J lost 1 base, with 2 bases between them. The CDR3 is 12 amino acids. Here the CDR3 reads CASSYAQETQYF. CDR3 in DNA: TGTGCCAGCAGTTACGCCCAAGAGACCCAGTACTTC.

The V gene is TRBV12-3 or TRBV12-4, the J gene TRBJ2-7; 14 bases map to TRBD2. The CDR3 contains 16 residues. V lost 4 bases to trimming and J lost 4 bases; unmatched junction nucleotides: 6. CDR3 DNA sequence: TGTGCCAGCAGTTCCGGACTAGCGGGGGGATCATACGAGCAGTACTTC. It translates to CASSSGLAGGSYEQYF.

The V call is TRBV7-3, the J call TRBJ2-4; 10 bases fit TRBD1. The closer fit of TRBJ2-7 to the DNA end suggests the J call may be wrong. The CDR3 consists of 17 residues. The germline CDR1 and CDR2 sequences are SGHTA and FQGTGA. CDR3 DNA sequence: TGTGCCAGCAGCTCCCCGAACCTCCGGGACAGGGGCAACGAGCAGTACTTC. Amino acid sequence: CASSSPNLRDRGNEQYF.

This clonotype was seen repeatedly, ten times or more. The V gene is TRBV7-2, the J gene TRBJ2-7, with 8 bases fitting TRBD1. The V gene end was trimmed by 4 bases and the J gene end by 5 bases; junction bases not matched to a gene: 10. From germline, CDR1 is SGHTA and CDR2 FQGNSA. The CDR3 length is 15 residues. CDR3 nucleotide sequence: TGTGCCAGCAGCTCAATGACAGGGGTGTCTCACGAGCAGTACTTC. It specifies CASSSMTGVSHEQYF.

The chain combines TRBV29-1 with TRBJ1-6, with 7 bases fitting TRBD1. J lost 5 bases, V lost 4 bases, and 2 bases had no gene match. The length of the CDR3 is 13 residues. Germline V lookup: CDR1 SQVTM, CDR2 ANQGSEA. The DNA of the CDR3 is TGCAGCGTTGGGGACAGCGATAATTCACCCCTCCACTTT. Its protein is CSVGDSDNSPLHF.

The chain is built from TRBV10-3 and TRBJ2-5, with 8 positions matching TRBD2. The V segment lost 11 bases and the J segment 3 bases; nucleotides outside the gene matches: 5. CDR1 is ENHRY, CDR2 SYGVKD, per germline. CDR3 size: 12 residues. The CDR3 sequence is CAARGVEETQYF. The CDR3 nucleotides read TGTGCCGCGCGGGGGGTCGAAGAGACCCAGTACTTC.

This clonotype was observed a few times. CDR3 sequence (DNA): TGTGCCAGCAGCTTAACCACCCAGCGGGGGGGAGAGACCCAGTACTTC. Protein: CASSLTTQRGGETQYF. The J gene is TRBJ2-5, the V gene TRBV7-8, with TRBD2 identical over 10 bases. This CDR3 has 16 amino acids. Trimming took 2 bases from V and 4 from J; bases not matched to a gene: 7. Germline-derived CDR1 and CDR2 are SGHVS and FQNEAQ.

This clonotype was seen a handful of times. The CDR3 is CSARDFEVLSYGYTF. CDR3 bases: TGCAGTGCTAGAGATTTTGAGGTCTTAAGCTATGGCTACACCTTC. The V gene is TRBV20-1, the J gene TRBJ1-2; D unclear. The V gene's germline CDR1 is DFQATT and CDR2 SNEGSKA (reference sequence). The CDR3 has 15 amino acids. Trimming stripped 0 bases from V and 4 bases from J, with 15 bases between.